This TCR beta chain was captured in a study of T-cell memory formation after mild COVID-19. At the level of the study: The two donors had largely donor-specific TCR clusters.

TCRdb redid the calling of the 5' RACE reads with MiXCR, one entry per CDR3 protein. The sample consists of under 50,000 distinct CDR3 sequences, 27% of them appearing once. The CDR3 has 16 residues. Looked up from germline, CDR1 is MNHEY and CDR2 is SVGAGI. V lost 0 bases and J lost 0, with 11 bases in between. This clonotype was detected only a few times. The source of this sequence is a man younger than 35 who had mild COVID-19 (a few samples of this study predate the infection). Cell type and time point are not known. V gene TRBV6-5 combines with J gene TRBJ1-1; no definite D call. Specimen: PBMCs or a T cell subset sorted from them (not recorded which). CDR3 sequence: CASSYSGNLVNTEAFF. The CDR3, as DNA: TGTGCCAGCAGTTACTCGGGGAACCTCGTGAACACTGAAGCTTTCTTT.